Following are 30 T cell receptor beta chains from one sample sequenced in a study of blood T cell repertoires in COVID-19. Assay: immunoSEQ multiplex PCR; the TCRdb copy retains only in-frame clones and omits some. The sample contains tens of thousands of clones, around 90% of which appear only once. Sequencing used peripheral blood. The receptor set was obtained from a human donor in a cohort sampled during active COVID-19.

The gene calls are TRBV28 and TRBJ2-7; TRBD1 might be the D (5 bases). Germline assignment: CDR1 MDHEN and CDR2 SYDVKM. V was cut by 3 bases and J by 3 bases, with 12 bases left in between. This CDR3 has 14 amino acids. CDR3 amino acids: CASSFADTGYEQYF. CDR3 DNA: TGTGCCAGCAGTTTCGCGGACACAGGCTACGAGCAGTACTTC.

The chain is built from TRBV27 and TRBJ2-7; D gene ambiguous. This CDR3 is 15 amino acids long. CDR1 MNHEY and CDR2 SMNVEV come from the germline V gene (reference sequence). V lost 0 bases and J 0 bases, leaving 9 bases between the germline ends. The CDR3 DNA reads TGTGCCAGCAGTTTATCGGTTGGCATCTCCTACGAGCAGTACTTC. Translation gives CASSLSVGISYEQYF.

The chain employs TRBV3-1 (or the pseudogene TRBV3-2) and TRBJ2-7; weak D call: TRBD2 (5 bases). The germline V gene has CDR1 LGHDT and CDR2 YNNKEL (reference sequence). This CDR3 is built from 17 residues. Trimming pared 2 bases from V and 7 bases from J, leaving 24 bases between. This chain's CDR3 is CASSQTNPGTSLKEQYF. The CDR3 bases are TGTGCCAGCAGCCAAACAAACCCGGGAACGAGTCTGAAGGAGCAGTACTTC.

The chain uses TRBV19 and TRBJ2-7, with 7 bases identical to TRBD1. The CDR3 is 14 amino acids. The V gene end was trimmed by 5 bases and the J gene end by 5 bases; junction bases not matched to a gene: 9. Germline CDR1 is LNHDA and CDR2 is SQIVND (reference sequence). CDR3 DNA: TGTGCCAGTAGTGTAACAGGGGTAGTCGACGAGCAGTACTTC. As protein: CASSVTGVVDEQYF.

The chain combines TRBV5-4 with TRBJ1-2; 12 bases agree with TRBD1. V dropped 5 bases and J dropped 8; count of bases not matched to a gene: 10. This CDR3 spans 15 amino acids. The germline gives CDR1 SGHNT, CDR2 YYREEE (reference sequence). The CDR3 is CASSPPGQGAIGYTF. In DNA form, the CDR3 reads TGTGCCAGCAGTCCACCGGGACAGGGGGCCATCGGCTACACCTTC.

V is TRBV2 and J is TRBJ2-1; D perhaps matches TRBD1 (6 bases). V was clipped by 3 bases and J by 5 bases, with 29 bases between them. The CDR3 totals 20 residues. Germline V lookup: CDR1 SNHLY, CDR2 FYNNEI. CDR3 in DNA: TGTGCCAGCAGTGACTCCCTCCAGGACAGTCAATACTATTCAAACAATGAGCAGTTCTTC. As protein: CASSDSLQDSQYYSNNEQFF.

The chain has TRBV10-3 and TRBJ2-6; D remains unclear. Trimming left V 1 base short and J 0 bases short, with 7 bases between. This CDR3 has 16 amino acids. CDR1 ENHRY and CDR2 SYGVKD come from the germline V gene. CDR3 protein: CAISEYSASGANVLTF. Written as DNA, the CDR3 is TGTGCCATCAGTGAGTACAGTGCCTCTGGGGCCAACGTCCTGACTTTC.

The CDR3 DNA reads as TGCGCCAGCAGCCAAGATCCGATGGCAGGGGGTTCGATGAGGGAGCAGTACTTC. It codes for CASSQDPMAGGSMREQYF. V usage is TRBV4-1 and J usage is TRBJ2-7; the match to TRBD1 covers 7 bases. V was pared by 0 bases and J by 7 bases, with 18 bases of the junction left unmatched. The germline V gene has CDR1 MGHRA and CDR2 YSYEKL. The CDR3 length is 18 residues.

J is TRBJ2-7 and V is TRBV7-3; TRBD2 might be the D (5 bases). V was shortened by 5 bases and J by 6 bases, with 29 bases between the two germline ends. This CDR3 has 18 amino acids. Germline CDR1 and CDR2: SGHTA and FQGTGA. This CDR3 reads CASSVGMDFLNLPSEQYF. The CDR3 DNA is TGTGCCAGCAGCGTAGGGATGGACTTCTTAAACCTTCCTTCCGAGCAGTACTTC.

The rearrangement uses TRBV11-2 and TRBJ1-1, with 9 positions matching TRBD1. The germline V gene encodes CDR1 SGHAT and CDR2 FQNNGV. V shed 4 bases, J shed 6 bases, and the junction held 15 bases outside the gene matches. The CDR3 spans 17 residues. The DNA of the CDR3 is TGTGCCAGCAGCTCGACTAGGGACAGGGCGCCGAGGGCTGAAGCTTTCTTT. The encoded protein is CASSSTRDRAPRAEAFF.

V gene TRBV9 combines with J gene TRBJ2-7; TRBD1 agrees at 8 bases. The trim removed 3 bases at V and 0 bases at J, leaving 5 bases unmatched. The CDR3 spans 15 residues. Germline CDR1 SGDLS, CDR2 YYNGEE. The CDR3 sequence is CASSGGTGSSYEQYF. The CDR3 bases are TGTGCCAGCAGCGGCGGGACAGGAAGCTCCTACGAGCAGTACTTC.

The CDR3, as DNA: TGTGCCAGCAGTGGCGCACAGTCCTATGGCTACACCTTC. Its translation is CASSGAQSYGYTF. The genes are TRBV2 and TRBJ1-2, with D unclear. Trimming took off 4 bases at V and 4 bases at J, with 10 bases between the two ends. This CDR3 is built from 13 residues. Germline values: CDR1 SNHLY, CDR2 FYNNEI.

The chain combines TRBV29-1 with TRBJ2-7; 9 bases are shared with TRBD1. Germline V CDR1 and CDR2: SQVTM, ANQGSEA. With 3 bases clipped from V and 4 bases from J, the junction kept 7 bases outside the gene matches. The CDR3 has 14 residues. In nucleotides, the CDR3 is TGCAGCGTTGAGGGACAGGGCACGGAGTACGAGCAGTACTTC. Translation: CSVEGQGTEYEQYF.

CDR3 DNA sequence: TGTGCCAGCAGCCCGGATTTAGGGACAGGGGGACTTAGAGGCTACACCTTC. It translates to CASSPDLGTGGLRGYTF. This chain joins TRBV25-1 and TRBJ1-2; 11 bases agree with TRBD1. The CDR3 totals 17 residues. Germline V lookup: CDR1 MGHDK, CDR2 SYGVNS. V gave up 6 bases and J gave up 8 bases; unmatched junction bases: 17.

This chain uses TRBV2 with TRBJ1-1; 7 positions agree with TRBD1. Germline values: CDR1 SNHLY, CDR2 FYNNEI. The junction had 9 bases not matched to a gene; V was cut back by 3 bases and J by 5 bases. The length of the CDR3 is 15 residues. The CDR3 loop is CASSDGAGGNTEAFF. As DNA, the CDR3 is TGTGCCAGCAGTGACGGAGCAGGGGGAAATACTGAAGCTTTCTTT.

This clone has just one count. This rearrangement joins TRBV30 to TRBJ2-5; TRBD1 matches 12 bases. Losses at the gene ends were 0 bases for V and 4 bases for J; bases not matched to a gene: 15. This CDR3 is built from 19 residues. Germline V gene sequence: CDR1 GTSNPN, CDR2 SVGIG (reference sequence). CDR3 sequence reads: CAWSVLSDLRDRGRETQYF. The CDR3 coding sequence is TGTGCCTGGAGTGTCCTCTCCGACCTCCGGGACAGGGGGCGAGAGACCCAGTACTTC.

CDR3 in amino acids: CASSSGTGSQPQHF. For the CDR3, the DNA is TGTGCCAGCAGTTCCGGGACAGGGAGTCAGCCCCAGCATTTT. The genes are TRBV27 and TRBJ1-5, with 9 bases that match TRBD1. Germline V gene data show CDR1 as MNHEY and CDR2 as SMNVEV (reference sequence). V dropped 4 bases and J dropped 6; count of bases not matched to a gene: 4. The length of the CDR3 is 14 residues.

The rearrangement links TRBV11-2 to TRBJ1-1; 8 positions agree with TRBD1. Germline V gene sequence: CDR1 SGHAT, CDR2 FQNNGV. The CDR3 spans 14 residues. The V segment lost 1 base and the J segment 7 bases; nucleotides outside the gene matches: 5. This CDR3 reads CASSLVGRGLEAFF. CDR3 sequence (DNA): TGTGCCAGCAGCTTAGTCGGCAGGGGGCTTGAAGCTTTCTTT.

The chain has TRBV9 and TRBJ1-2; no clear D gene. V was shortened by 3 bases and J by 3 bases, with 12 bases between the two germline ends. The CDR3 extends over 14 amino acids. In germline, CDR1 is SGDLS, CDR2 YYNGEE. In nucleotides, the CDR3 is TGTGCCAGCAGCGGTCGAGGTCCCCACTATGGCTACACCTTC. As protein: CASSGRGPHYGYTF.

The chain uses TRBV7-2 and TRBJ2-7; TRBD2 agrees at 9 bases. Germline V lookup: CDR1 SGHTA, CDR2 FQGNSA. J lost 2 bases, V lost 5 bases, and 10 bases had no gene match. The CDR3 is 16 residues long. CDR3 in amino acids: CASSIRGGGGAYEQYF. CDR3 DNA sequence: TGTGCCAGCAGCATCCGGGGAGGCGGGGGGGCCTACGAGCAGTACTTC.

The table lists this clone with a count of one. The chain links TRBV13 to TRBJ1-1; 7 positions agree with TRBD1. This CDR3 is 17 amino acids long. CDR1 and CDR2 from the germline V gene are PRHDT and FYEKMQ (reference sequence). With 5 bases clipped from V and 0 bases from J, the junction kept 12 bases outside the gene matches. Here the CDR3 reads CASSHRKDRTMNTEAFF. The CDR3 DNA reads TGTGCCAGCAGCCATAGAAAGGACAGGACCATGAACACTGAAGCTTTCTTT.

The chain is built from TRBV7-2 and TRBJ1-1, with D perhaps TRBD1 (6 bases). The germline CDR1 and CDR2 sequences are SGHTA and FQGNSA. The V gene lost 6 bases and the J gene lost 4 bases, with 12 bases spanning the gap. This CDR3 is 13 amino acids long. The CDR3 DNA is TGTGCCAGCAGTTACAGGGTTGGCACTGAAGCTTTCTTT. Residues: CASSYRVGTEAFF.

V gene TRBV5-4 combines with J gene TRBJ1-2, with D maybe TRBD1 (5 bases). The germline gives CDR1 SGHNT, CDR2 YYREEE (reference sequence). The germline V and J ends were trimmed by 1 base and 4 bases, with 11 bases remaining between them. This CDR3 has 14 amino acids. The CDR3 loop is CASSLQGPFYGYTF. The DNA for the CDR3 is TGTGCCAGCAGCTTGCAGGGCCCCTTCTATGGCTACACCTTC.

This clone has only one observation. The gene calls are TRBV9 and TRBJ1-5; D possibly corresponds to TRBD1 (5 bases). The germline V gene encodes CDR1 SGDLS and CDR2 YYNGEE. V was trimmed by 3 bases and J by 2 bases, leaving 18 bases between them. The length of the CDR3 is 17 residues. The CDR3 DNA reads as TGTGCCAGCAGCGCAGGGCCCACCTTCTCTGGCAATCAGCCCCAGCATTTT. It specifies CASSAGPTFSGNQPQHF.

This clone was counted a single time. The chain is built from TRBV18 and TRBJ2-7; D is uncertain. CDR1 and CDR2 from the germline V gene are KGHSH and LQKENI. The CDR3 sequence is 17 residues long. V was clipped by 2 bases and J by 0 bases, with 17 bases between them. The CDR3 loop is CASSPFGPSDPSYEQYF. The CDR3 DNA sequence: TGTGCCAGCTCACCATTCGGTCCCTCTGATCCCTCCTACGAGCAGTACTTC.

DNA of the CDR3: TGTGCCAGCACGCTAGGGGGTGCTGAAGCTTTCTTT. This codes for CASTLGGAEAFF. J is TRBJ1-1 and V is TRBV7-9; D may be TRBD1 (6 bases). The CDR3 length is 12 residues. Germline CDR1 SEHNR, CDR2 FQNEAQ (reference sequence). V was clipped by 7 bases and J by 6 bases, with 12 bases between them. The whole variable domain, filled in from reference TRBV7-9 and TRBJ1-1, reads DTGVSQNPRHKITKRGQNVTFRCDPISEHNRLYWYRQTLGQGPEFLTYFQNEAQLEKSRLLSDRFSAERPKGSFSTLEIQRTEQGDSAMYLCASTLGGAEAFFGQGTRLTVV.

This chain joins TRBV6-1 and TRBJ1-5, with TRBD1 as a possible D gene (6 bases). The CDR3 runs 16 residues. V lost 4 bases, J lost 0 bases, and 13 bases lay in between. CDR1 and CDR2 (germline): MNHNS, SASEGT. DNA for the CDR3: TGTGCCAGCAGTGGAGCAGGGACATATAGCAATCAGCCCCAGCATTTT. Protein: CASSGAGTYSNQPQHF.

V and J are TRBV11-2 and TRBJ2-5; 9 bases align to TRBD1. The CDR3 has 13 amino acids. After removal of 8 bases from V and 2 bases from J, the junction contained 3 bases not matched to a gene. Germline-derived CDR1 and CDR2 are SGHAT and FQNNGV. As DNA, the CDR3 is TGTGCCAGCTCGGACAGGGGACAAGAGACCCAGTACTTC. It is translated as CASSDRGQETQYF.

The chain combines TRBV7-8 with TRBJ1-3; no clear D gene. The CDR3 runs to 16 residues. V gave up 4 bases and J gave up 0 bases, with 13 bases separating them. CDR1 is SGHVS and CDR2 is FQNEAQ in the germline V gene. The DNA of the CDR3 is TGTGCCAGCAGCTCGTCTCCTCCCTTCTCTGGAAACACCATATATTTT. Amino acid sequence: CASSSSPPFSGNTIYF.

The CDR3 DNA is TGTGCCAGCAGCTCCGAAGCCACAGGGGTAGGAACTGAAGCTTTCTTT. Translating gives CASSSEATGVGTEAFF. This chain connects TRBV7-8 to TRBJ1-1, with 7 bases identical to TRBD1. The ends lost 4 bases at V and 5 bases at J; junction bases unmatched: 13. Germline assignment: CDR1 SGHVS and CDR2 FQNEAQ. CDR3 length: 16 residues.